This is a list of T cell receptor beta chains from one sample in a study of T cells in Graves' hyperthyroidism and ophthalmopathy. TCRdb reanalysed the multiplex PCR reads using MiXCR and keeps one entry per CDR3 protein. The sample records 250,000 to 300,000 distinct CDR3 sequences, approximately 14% being singletons. Material for sequencing was blood. Receptors originate from a woman between 45 and 60 years old with Graves' hyperthyroidism that later progressed to Graves' ophthalmopathy. Each CDR3 is given with its conserved first and last residue. The D gene is left open where the match is weak. Not every row has a clone size; where given, it reads once, few, many or a size class.

j_call,d_call,cdr3_length,clone_size,v_call,cdr3_aa,cdr3_nt
TRBJ2-5,-,12,many,TRBV29-1,CSVERYQETQYF,TGCAGCGTTGAAAGGTACCAAGAGACCCAGTACTTC
TRBJ2-5,TRBD1,14,-,TRBV19,CASRPGQGRETQYF,TGTGCCAGTAGACCGGGACAGGGTCGAGAGACCCAGTACTTC
TRBJ2-1,-,16,many,TRBV5-1,CASSLGSGGPYNEQFF,TGCGCCAGCAGCTTGGGGTCCGGGGGGCCCTACAATGAGCAGTTCTTC
TRBJ1-1,TRBD1,13,-,TRBV7-7,CASSPGTGAEAFF,TGTGCTAGCAGCCCCGGGACAGGGGCCGAAGCTTTCTTT
TRBJ1-2,-,13,-,TRBV6-1,CASSVGVYYGYTF,TGTGCCAGCAGCGTCGGGGTTTACTATGGCTACACCTTC
TRBJ2-1,-,15,many,TRBV11-2,CASSSITGIYNEQFF,TGTGCCAGCAGCTCTATCACAGGGATTTACAATGAGCAGTTCTTC
TRBJ1-5,-,15,-,TRBV19,CASTQDGGSGQPQHF,TGTGCCAGTACCCAAGACGGGGGATCGGGTCAGCCCCAGCATTTT
TRBJ1-2,-,16,many,TRBV18,CASSPRSSIWGYGYTF,TGTGCCAGCTCACCACGGTCCAGCATCTGGGGCTATGGCTACACCTTC
TRBJ1-5,TRBD1,16,few,TRBV2,CASRSGRQGAGRPQHF,TGTGCCAGCCGTTCGGGAAGGCAGGGGGCCGGTCGGCCCCAGCATTTT
TRBJ2-6,-,16,many,TRBV20-1,CSAVPGLGPGANVLTF,TGCAGTGCTGTACCGGGACTGGGACCTGGGGCCAACGTCCTGACTTTC
TRBJ1-4,-,14,-,TRBV6-1,CASSRGDNNEKLFF,TGTGCCAGCAGTCGAGGGGATAATAATGAAAAACTGTTTTTT
TRBJ2-5,-,13,few,TRBV19,CASNRGSSETQYF,TGTGCCAGTAACCGGGGTAGTTCAGAGACCCAGTACTTC
TRBJ2-3,-,12,many,TRBV28,CASGGNTDTQYF,TGTGCCAGCGGCGGGAACACAGATACGCAGTATTTT
TRBJ2-1,TRBD2,16,many,TRBV7-3,CASSLMASGIYNEQFF,TGTGCCAGCAGCTTAATGGCTAGCGGGATTTACAATGAGCAGTTCTTC
TRBJ2-3,TRBD2,16,-,TRBV20-1,CSGSYGTSGRKDTQYF,TGCAGTGGGTCTTACGGGACTAGCGGGAGAAAAGATACGCAGTATTTT
TRBJ1-5,-,13,many,TRBV3-1,CASSQDQGGPQHF,TGTGCCAGCAGCCAAGATCAGGGAGGGCCCCAGCATTTT
TRBJ2-7,-,14,-,TRBV6-2/TRBV6-3,CASCPLRSSYEQYF,TGTGCCAGCTGTCCACTCCGAAGCTCCTACGAGCAGTACTTC
TRBJ1-5,-,13,-,TRBV19,CASKDRKNQPQHF,TGTGCCAGTAAAGACAGGAAGAATCAGCCCCAGCATTTT
TRBJ2-7,TRBD2,14,many,TRBV28,CASASGRGRYEQYF,TGTGCCAGTGCTAGCGGGAGAGGCCGTTACGAGCAGTACTTC
TRBJ2-6,TRBD1,17,many,TRBV6-5,CASSYGTGGRGANVLTF,TGTGCCAGCAGTTATGGGACAGGGGGCCGTGGGGCCAACGTCCTGACTTTC
TRBJ2-1,TRBD2,17,many,TRBV5-1,CASSSTSGSYSYNEQFF,TGCGCCAGCAGCTCCACTAGCGGGAGTTATTCCTACAATGAGCAGTTCTTC
TRBJ1-1,-,16,many,TRBV6-1,CASRLLGGARNTEAFF,TGTGCCAGCAGGCTCCTTGGAGGGGCGAGAAACACTGAAGCTTTCTTT
TRBJ1-2,-,12,many,TRBV29-1,CSEGHPNYGYTF,TGCAGCGAGGGACATCCGAACTATGGCTACACCTTC
TRBJ2-5,-,15,many,TRBV3-1,CASTSYQGGGETQYF,TGTGCCAGCACGTCCTACCAGGGAGGTGGAGAGACCCAGTACTTC
TRBJ2-7,-,19,-,TRBV2,CATSWGANHFRHGSYEQYF,TGTGCCACCTCATGGGGGGCGAATCACTTTCGGCATGGGTCCTACGAGCAGTACTTC
TRBJ2-1,-,17,few,TRBV14,CASSQDLYSGIYNEQFF,TGTGCCAGCAGCCAAGATCTATACAGTGGGATTTACAATGAGCAGTTCTTC
TRBJ2-5,-,15,many,TRBV28,CASSSHGDWAETQYF,TGTGCCAGCAGTTCCCATGGGGATTGGGCAGAGACCCAGTACTTC
TRBJ2-1,TRBD2,15,many,TRBV2,CASSIAGHPYNEQFF,TGTGCCAGCAGCATAGCGGGGCACCCTTACAATGAGCAGTTCTTC
TRBJ1-2,TRBD1,13,many,TRBV28,CASSLPGGYGYTF,TGTGCCAGCAGTTTGCCAGGGGGCTATGGCTACACCTTC
TRBJ2-7,-,17,once,TRBV6-1,CASADRLSTGGSYEQYF,TGTGCCAGCGCGGACAGGCTTTCCACCGGGGGCTCCTACGAGCAGTACTTC
TRBJ2-7,-,12,-,TRBV27,CASSSVGGEQYF,TGTGCCAGCAGTTCCGTAGGGGGGGAGCAGTACTTC
TRBJ2-3,TRBD2,14,few,TRBV20-1,CSASAGAPTDTQYF,TGCAGTGCTTCAGCGGGAGCCCCCACAGATACGCAGTATTTT